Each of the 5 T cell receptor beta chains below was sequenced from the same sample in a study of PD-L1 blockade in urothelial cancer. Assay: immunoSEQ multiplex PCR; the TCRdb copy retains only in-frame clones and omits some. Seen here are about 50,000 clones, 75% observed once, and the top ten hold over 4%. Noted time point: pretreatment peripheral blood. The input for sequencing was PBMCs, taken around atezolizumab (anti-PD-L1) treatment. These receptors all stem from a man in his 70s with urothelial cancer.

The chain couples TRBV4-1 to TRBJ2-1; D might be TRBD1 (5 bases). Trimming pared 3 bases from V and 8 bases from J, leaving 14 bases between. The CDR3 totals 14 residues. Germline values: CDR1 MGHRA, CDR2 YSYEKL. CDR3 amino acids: CASSQGLRTHEQFF. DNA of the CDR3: TGCGCCAGCAGCCAGGGGCTCAGGACCCATGAGCAGTTCTTC.

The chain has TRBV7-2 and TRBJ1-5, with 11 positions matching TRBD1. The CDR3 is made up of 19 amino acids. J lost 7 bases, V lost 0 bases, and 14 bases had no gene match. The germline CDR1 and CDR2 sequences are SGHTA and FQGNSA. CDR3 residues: CASSLAEDRGRPWGQPQHF. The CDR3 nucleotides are TGTGCCAGCAGCTTAGCTGAGGACAGGGGGCGCCCCTGGGGACAGCCCCAGCATTTT.

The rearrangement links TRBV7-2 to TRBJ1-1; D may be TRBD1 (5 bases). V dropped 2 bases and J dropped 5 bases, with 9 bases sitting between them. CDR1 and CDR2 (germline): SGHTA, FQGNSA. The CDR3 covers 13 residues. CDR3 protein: CASSLKGQTEAFF. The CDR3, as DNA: TGTGCCAGCAGCTTAAAGGGGCAAACTGAAGCTTTCTTT. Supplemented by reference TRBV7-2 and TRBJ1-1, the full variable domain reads GAGVSQSPSNKVTEKGKDVELRCDPISGHTALYWYRQSLGQGLEFLIYFQGNSAPDKSGLPSDRFSAERTGGSVSTLTIQRTQQEDSAVYLCASSLKGQTEAFFGQGTRLTVV.

The CDR3 spells CSVFQGTGANVLTF. The CDR3 coding sequence is TGCAGCGTTTTCCAGGGAACTGGGGCCAACGTCCTGACTTTC. The V and J genes are TRBV29-1 and TRBJ2-6; a possible D gene is TRBD1 (5 bases). Trimming left V 5 bases short and J 2 bases short, with 10 bases between. Germline assignment: CDR1 SQVTM and CDR2 ANQGSEA. This CDR3 spans 14 amino acids.

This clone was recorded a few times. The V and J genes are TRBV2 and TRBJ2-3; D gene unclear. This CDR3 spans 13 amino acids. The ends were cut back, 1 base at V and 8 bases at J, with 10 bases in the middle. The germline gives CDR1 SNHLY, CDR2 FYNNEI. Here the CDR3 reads CASSEELSSTQYF. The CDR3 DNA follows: TGTGCCAGCAGTGAAGAACTCTCTTCTACGCAGTATTTT.